Shown below are 21 T cell receptor beta chains from a single sample sequenced in a study of spatial heterogeneity in lung cancer. TCRdb reanalysed the 5' RACE reads using MiXCR and keeps one entry per CDR3 protein. The data show about 120,000 distinct CDR3 sequences, with 12% seen just once and 15% to 20% held by the top ten. Indicated time point: blood at routine non-recurrence follow-up after resection. Sequencing of whole RNA from tumor, nontumor lung or frozen PBMC involved no sorting. The sequences come from PBMCs, collected at follow-up. The receptors derive from a male donor with early-stage non-small cell lung cancer.

V usage is TRBV18 and J usage is TRBJ2-7; D not certain. Germline CDR1 is KGHSH and CDR2 is LQKENI. V was trimmed by 2 bases and J by 3 bases, leaving 17 bases between them. This CDR3 spans 16 amino acids. Written as DNA, the CDR3 is TGTGCCAGCTCACCATACCTGACATGGGTGGACTACGAGCAGTACTTC. Protein sequence: CASSPYLTWVDYEQYF. The full variable domain, rest sourced from reference TRBV18 and TRBJ2-7, is NAGVMQNPRHLVRRRGQEARLRCSPMKGHSHVYWYRQLPEEGLKFMVYLQKENIIDESGMPKERFSAEFPKEGPSILRIQQVVRGDSAAYFCASSPYLTWVDYEQYFGPGTRLTVT.

In its sample, this clonotype was seen a few times. The chain combines TRBV28 with TRBJ2-7; 10 bases align to TRBD1. Trimming at V came to 6 bases and at J to 5 bases, leaving 10 bases not matched to a gene. Germline CDR1 MDHEN, CDR2 SYDVKM. This CDR3 is 15 amino acids long. Here the CDR3 reads CASRAAGDRGHEQYF. The CDR3, as DNA: TGTGCCAGCAGAGCTGCCGGGGACAGGGGTCACGAGCAGTACTTC.

Many counts were recorded for this clonotype. The CDR3 DNA is TGTGCCAGCAGCGTAGGGACAGAGGTCTACGAGCAGTACTTC. Protein product: CASSVGTEVYEQYF. The chain is built from TRBV9 and TRBJ2-7; perhaps TRBD1 as D (6 bases). CDR1 is SGDLS, CDR2 YYNGEE, per germline. This CDR3 has 14 residues. V was pared by 0 bases and J by 3 bases, with 10 bases between.

V usage is TRBV24-1 and J usage is TRBJ2-3; no firm D call. This CDR3 is built from 14 residues. The germline V gene has CDR1 KGHDR and CDR2 SFDVKD. Trimming removed 3 bases from V and 5 bases from J, with 11 bases in between. In DNA, the CDR3 is TGTGCCACCAGTGATAGAAGGCGCGGAGATACGCAGTATTTT. Protein product: CATSDRRRGDTQYF.

This clonotype was observed at least ten times. This chain uses TRBV20-1 with TRBJ2-7; TRBD1 is a possible D gene (5 bases). Germline V CDR1 and CDR2: DFQATT, SNEGSKA (reference sequence). The germline V and J ends were trimmed by 7 bases and 2 bases, with 9 bases remaining between them. This CDR3 has 11 residues. CDR3 sequence reads: CSVEGAYEQYF. The CDR3 nucleotides read TGCAGTGTAGAAGGGGCCTACGAGCAGTACTTC.

The V gene is TRBV7-3, the J gene TRBJ2-3; D is unresolved. Germline CDR1 is SGHTA and CDR2 is FQGTGA. The CDR3 contains 15 residues. Trimming left V 1 base short and J 1 base short, with 9 bases between. The CDR3 DNA follows: TGTGCCAGCAGCTTAATACCCTCCGGCACAGATACGCAGTATTTT. Amino acid sequence: CASSLIPSGTDTQYF.

This clonotype was seen repeatedly, ten times or more. This chain connects TRBV2 to TRBJ2-5; maybe TRBD1 (6 bases). The germline V gene encodes CDR1 SNHLY and CDR2 FYNNEI. V was cut by 2 bases and J by 13 bases, with 11 bases left in between. The CDR3 sequence is 11 residues long. The CDR3 is CASSEQGLGYF. Written as DNA, the CDR3 is TGTGCCAGCAGTGAACAGGGGCTGGGGTACTTC.

Ten or more counts support this clonotype. The CDR3 here is CASSLAGGTGELFF. DNA of the CDR3: TGTGCCAGCAGCTTGGCCGGGGGCACCGGGGAGCTGTTTTTT. The V gene is TRBV5-4, the J gene TRBJ2-2, with a weak D call TRBD2 (6 bases). V was pared by 0 bases and J by 4 bases, with 7 bases between. Per the germline V gene, CDR1 is SGHNT and CDR2 is YYREEE (reference sequence). The CDR3 spans 14 residues.

This clonotype appeared many times. This chain connects TRBV28 to TRBJ2-6, with a possible D match to TRBD1 (6 bases). The CDR3 has 17 residues. Between the trimmed V and J ends, which lost 2 bases and 0 bases, there was a span of 11 bases. The V gene's germline CDR1 is MDHEN and CDR2 SYDVKM. In DNA, the CDR3 is TGTGCCAGCAGTTTAAGGTTCAGGGGCTCTGGGGCCAACGTCCTGACTTTC. Amino acid sequence: CASSLRFRGSGANVLTF.

DNA for the CDR3: TGTGCCAGCAGTTTGGCGAGCCGCACTGAAGCTTTCTTT. This sequence encodes CASSLASRTEAFF. The chain carries TRBV27 and TRBJ1-1; D gene unclear. CDR1 and CDR2 (germline): MNHEY, SMNVEV (reference sequence). Trimming removed 3 bases at V and 4 bases at J, with 9 bases between. The CDR3 is made up of 13 amino acids.

This clonotype appeared a few times. This rearrangement joins TRBV5-1 to TRBJ1-5; D gene unclear. Germline CDR1 SGHRS, CDR2 YFSETQ. Trimming cost V 0 bases and J 4 bases, with 8 bases left between them. The CDR3 runs to 14 residues. The CDR3: CASSLGQPNQPQHF. CDR3 DNA: TGCGCCAGCAGCTTGGGGCAGCCAAATCAGCCCCAGCATTTT. Complete variable domain (other parts from reference TRBV5-1 and TRBJ1-5): KAGVTQTPRYLIKTRGQQVTLSCSPISGHRSVSWYQQTPGQGLQFLFEYFSETQRNKGNFPGRFSGRQFSNSRSEMNVSTLELGDSALYLCASSLGQPNQPQHFGDGTRLSIL.

This clonotype was counted ten times or more. This chain connects TRBV20-1 to TRBJ2-1; the match to TRBD2 covers 8 bases. Germline V lookup: CDR1 DFQATT, CDR2 SNEGSKA (reference sequence). Trimming removed 0 bases from V and 6 bases from J; junction bases left unmatched: 4. The CDR3 is 14 residues long. CDR3 bases: TGCAGTGCTAGAGATCGGGGGGGCTCCAATGAGCAGTTCTTC. This translates into CSARDRGGSNEQFF.

The rearrangement links TRBV5-6 to TRBJ2-3; a weak D match, TRBD2 (6 bases). Germline V CDR1 and CDR2: SGHDT, YYEEEE. Between the trimmed V and J ends, which lost 1 base and 0 bases, there was a span of 18 bases. The CDR3 loop spans 18 amino acids. CDR3 loop: CASSLLGPLAQSTDTQYF. For the CDR3, the DNA is TGTGCCAGCAGCTTGTTGGGCCCACTAGCACAGAGCACAGATACGCAGTATTTT.

This clonotype was seen a few times. Its ends do not fully match the called genes, so a read error is possible. The rearrangement links TRBV7-7 to TRBJ2-1; no definite D call. The CDR3 sequence is 13 residues long. Germline-derived CDR1 and CDR2 are SSHAT and FNYEAQ (reference sequence). The CDR3 nucleotides read TGTGCTAGCAGCCCTTCCCCTGACAATGAGCAGTTCTTC. This sequence encodes CASSPSPDNEQFF.

This clonotype appeared many times. The rearrangement joins TRBV20-1 to TRBJ2-7; D is perhaps TRBD1 (5 bases). The germline CDR1 and CDR2 sequences are DFQATT and SNEGSKA (reference sequence). There are 15 residues in the CDR3. The V and J ends lost 5 bases and 0 bases respectively, with 17 bases between them. CDR3 nucleotides: TGCAGTGCTTCTCCTAATGCACAGGCCTCCTACGAGCAGTACTTC. It translates to CSASPNAQASYEQYF.

Many counts were recorded for this clonotype. This rearrangement joins TRBV5-1 to TRBJ2-1; D remains unclear. Germline CDR1 reads SGHRS; CDR2 reads YFSETQ. Between the trimmed V and J ends, which lost 0 bases and 0 bases, there was a span of 13 bases. The CDR3 is made up of 17 amino acids. CDR3 sequence reads: CASSLDVGPSSYNEQFF. For the CDR3, the DNA is TGCGCCAGCAGCTTGGATGTGGGCCCGAGCTCCTACAATGAGCAGTTCTTC.

This clonotype was seen only a few times. The V call is TRBV21-1, the J call TRBJ2-5; no DNA check was done on the table's D call, TRBD1. TRBV21-1 is given as a pseudogene. This CDR3 comprises 20 residues. Written as DNA, the CDR3 is TGTGCCAGCAGCAAAGCGCCCCGGGAAAAAATGATATCTTACCAAGAGACCCAGTACTTC. Residues: CASSKAPREKMISYQETQYF.

This rearrangement joins TRBV7-2 to TRBJ1-5; TRBD1 matches at 7 bases. Germline trimming cut 1 base from V and 6 bases from J; bases unmatched to any gene: 3. The germline V gene has CDR1 SGHTA and CDR2 FQGNSA. CDR3 size: 14 residues. DNA of the CDR3: TGTGCCAGCAGCTTAGACAGGGGAACTCAGCCCCAGCATTTT. Translation: CASSLDRGTQPQHF. Full variable domain (rest looked up from reference TRBV7-2 and TRBJ1-5): GAGVSQSPSNKVTEKGKDVELRCDPISGHTALYWYRQSLGQGLEFLIYFQGNSAPDKSGLPSDRFSAERTGGSVSTLTIQRTQQEDSAVYLCASSLDRGTQPQHFGDGTRLSIL.

The chain carries TRBV5-5 and TRBJ1-1, with D hard to call. This CDR3 has 14 amino acids. Trimming cost V 4 bases and J 1 base, with 11 bases left between them. Germline-derived CDR1 and CDR2 are SGHKS and YYEKEE (reference sequence). CDR3 amino acids: CASSPLGQNTEAFF. The CDR3 DNA reads as TGTGCCAGCAGCCCCTTGGGCCAGAACACTGAAGCTTTCTTT.

This clonotype was observed a few times. This sequence joins TRBV6-2 or TRBV6-3 and TRBJ2-5, with a tentative D call TRBD1 (6 bases). The germline V and J ends were trimmed by 6 bases and 3 bases, with 11 bases remaining between them. From germline, CDR1 is MNHEY and CDR2 SVGEGT. The CDR3 is 13 amino acids. As DNA, the CDR3 is TGTGCCAGCAGCCCAGACAGGAAAGAGACCCAGTACTTC. Its translation is CASSPDRKETQYF.

In its sample, this clonotype was seen a few times. This sequence joins TRBV29-1 and TRBJ1-3; D might be TRBD1 (5 bases). Germline assignment: CDR1 SQVTM and CDR2 ANQGSEA. Trimming cost V 2 bases and J 1 base, with 6 bases left between them. CDR3 length equals 13 residues. CDR3 region: CSVEQGSGNTIYF. The CDR3, as DNA: TGCAGCGTTGAACAGGGATCTGGAAACACCATATATTTT.